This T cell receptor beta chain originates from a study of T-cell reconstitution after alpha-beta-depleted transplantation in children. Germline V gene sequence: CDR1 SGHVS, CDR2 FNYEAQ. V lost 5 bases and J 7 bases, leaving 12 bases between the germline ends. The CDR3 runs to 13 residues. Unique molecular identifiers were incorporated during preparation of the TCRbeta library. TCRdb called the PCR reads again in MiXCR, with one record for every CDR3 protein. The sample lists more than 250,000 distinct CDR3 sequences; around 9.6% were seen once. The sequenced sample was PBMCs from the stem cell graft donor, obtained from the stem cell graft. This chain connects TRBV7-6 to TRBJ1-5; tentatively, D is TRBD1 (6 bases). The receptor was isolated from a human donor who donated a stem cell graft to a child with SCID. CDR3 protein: CASSPGGAQPQHF. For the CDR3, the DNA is TGTGCCAGCAGCCCGGGGGGGGCGCAGCCCCAGCATTTT.